These 5 T cell receptor beta chains share one sample of origin, sequenced in a study of regulatory T cells in long-lasting Graves disease. Time point in this sample: newly diagnosed GD, antithyroid drugs for less than 3 months. Construction of the TCR library relied on RNA isolated from PBMCs. Libraries of TCR beta came from iRepertoire HTBI primers plus Arm-PCR of CDR3 regions. One entry per CDR3 protein results from TCRdb running MiXCR on the multiplex PCR reads. The sample holds 250,000 to 400,000 distinct CDR3 sequences; over 15% are singletons and the top ten take about 36%. Here the sequenced sample was peripheral blood mononuclear cells (PBMCs), taken at new diagnosis, from a patient treated with antithyroid drugs. These receptors all stem from a female donor with Graves disease.

Many counts were recorded for this clonotype. Its ends do not fully match the called genes, so a read error is possible. The V gene is TRBV20-1, the J gene TRBJ1-5; D call uncertain. CDR1 and CDR2 from the germline V gene are DFQATT and SNEGSKA (reference sequence). The CDR3 sequence is 15 residues long. The CDR3 DNA follows: TGCAGTGCTGGAGAGCAAATCGATTTGCGTCAGCCCCAGCATTTT. This sequence encodes CSAGEQIDLRQPQHF.

The chain is built from TRBV13 and TRBJ2-3, with a weak D call TRBD1 (5 bases). Germline CDR1 PRHDT, CDR2 FYEKMQ (reference sequence). The CDR3 spans 15 residues. Trimming took 5 bases from V and 2 from J, leaving 14 bases between them. The CDR3, as DNA: TGTGCCAGCAGCGACGTAGGGGATGTCACAGATACGCAGTATTTT. It codes for CASSDVGDVTDTQYF.

In the case of this clonotype: This may be a read error, as it is one base from a much larger clone. The V and J genes are TRBV11-2 and TRBJ1-5; perhaps TRBD1 as D (5 bases). The CDR3 spans 18 residues. CDR1 and CDR2 from the germline V gene are SGHAT and FQNNGV. CDR3 region: CASSLEWDDTQSNQPRHF. As DNA, the CDR3 is TGTGCCAGCAGCTTAGAGTGGGACGACACCCAAAGCAATCAGCCCCGGCATTTT.

This clonotype was recorded at least ten times. The rearrangement uses TRBV3-1 and TRBJ1-6; TRBD1 might be the D (6 bases). V lost 4 bases and J lost 9, with 13 bases in between. The CDR3 is made up of 14 amino acids. The germline gives CDR1 LGHDT, CDR2 YNNKEL (reference sequence). Here the CDR3 DNA reads TGTGCCAGCAGCCCGGGGGGCGCGGGTTCACCCCTCCACTTT. Protein product: CASSPGGAGSPLHF.

This clonotype was counted many times. This chain connects TRBV30 to TRBJ1-5; TRBD1 might be the D (5 bases). This CDR3 contains 13 residues. Per the germline V gene, CDR1 is GTSNPN and CDR2 is SVGIG (reference sequence). Trimming took 0 bases from V and 12 from J, leaving 15 bases between them. The CDR3 region is CAWSVLAQGFQHF. CDR3 sequence (DNA): TGTGCCTGGAGTGTACTCGCGCAGGGTTTCCAGCATTTT.